The 21 T cell receptor beta chains below all came from one sample that was sequenced in a study of cytomegalovirus exposure and HLA in healthy donors. The PCR contained 60 Vbeta and 13 Jbeta primers. This table comes from immunoSEQ multiplex PCR, and its TCRdb copy is limited to in-frame clones, with some not included. The top ten hold over 2% of the sample, which has 100,000 to 150,000 clones, more than 65% seen once. The source material was PBMCs. These TCRs come from a woman aged 55-70 years in good health and CMV-seropositive.

This clone was found a few times. This chain uses TRBV9 with TRBJ2-7; the D gene is possibly TRBD1 (6 bases). Germline lookup yields CDR1 SGDLS and CDR2 YYNGEE. This CDR3 is 18 amino acids long. V shed 0 bases and J shed 0 bases, with 19 bases lying between them. CDR3 region: CASSVAAVGGSSSYEQYF. DNA of the CDR3: TGTGCCAGCAGCGTAGCAGCAGTAGGGGGTAGTAGCTCCTACGAGCAGTACTTC. Full variable domain (remainder filled in from reference TRBV9 and TRBJ2-7): DSGVTQTPKHLITATGQRVTLRCSPRSGDLSVYWYQQSLDQGLQFLIQYYNGEERAKGNILERFSAQQFPDLHSELNLSSLELGDSALYFCASSVAAVGGSSSYEQYFGPGTRLTVT.

This clone has only a few counts. This chain connects TRBV2 to TRBJ1-2, with 7 bases aligning to TRBD1. With V trimmed by 7 bases and J by 1 base, 3 bases remained unmatched. The V gene's germline CDR1 is SNHLY and CDR2 FYNNEI. The CDR3 is made up of 13 amino acids. This CDR3 is CASTRDSNYGYTF. The CDR3 bases are TGTGCCAGCACGAGGGACAGTAACTATGGCTACACCTTC.

The rearrangement links TRBV2 to TRBJ1-5, with D maybe TRBD1 (5 bases). The CDR3 totals 14 residues. Trimming took 5 bases from V and 3 from J, leaving 11 bases between them. Per the germline V gene, CDR1 is SNHLY and CDR2 is FYNNEI. As DNA, the CDR3 is TGTGCCAGCAGTCCTGACAGTCCCAATCAGCCCCAGCATTTT. Encoded protein: CASSPDSPNQPQHF.

The chain couples TRBV7-6 to TRBJ1-4; no clear D. Germline V gives CDR1 SGHVS, CDR2 FNYEAQ. The ends were cut back, 7 bases at V and 4 bases at J, with 16 bases in the middle. The CDR3 covers 15 residues. The DNA of the CDR3 is TGTGCCAGCACTTTAGGTCAGAGACTTAATGAAAAACTGTTTTTT. This sequence encodes CASTLGQRLNEKLFF. The full variable domain, completed using reference TRBV7-6 and TRBJ1-4, is GAGVSQSPRYKVTKRGQDVALRCDPISGHVSLYWYRQALGQGPEFLTYFNYEAQQDKSGLPNDRFSAERPEGSISTLTIQRTEQRDSAMYRCASTLGQRLNEKLFFGSGTQLSVL.

This clone has more than one count but fewer than ten. The rearrangement joins TRBV11-1 to TRBJ2-7; weak D call: TRBD2 (5 bases). V was pared by 0 bases and J by 0 bases, with 9 bases between. The CDR3 extends over 15 amino acids. The germline gives CDR1 SGHAT, CDR2 FQDESV (reference sequence). CDR3 coding DNA: TGTGCCAGCAGCTTAGCGAGTGGGAGCTCCTACGAGCAGTACTTC. Translating gives CASSLASGSSYEQYF.

V and J are TRBV29-1 and TRBJ1-2, with 8 bases lining up with TRBD1. The CDR3 extends over 14 amino acids. Germline CDR1 is SQVTM and CDR2 is ANQGSEA. V shed 5 bases, J shed 7 bases, and the junction held 12 bases outside the gene matches. CDR3 nucleotide sequence: TGCAGCGTTCTCTCCCCTGGACAGGGAAGTGGCTACACCTTC. Its protein product is CSVLSPGQGSGYTF.

The genes are TRBV7-3 and TRBJ2-3; 11 bases line up with TRBD2. The CDR3 extends over 18 amino acids. CDR1 SGHTA and CDR2 FQGTGA come from the germline V gene. The ends lost 5 bases at V and 5 bases at J; junction bases unmatched: 15. In nucleotides, the CDR3 is TGTGCCAGCAGCACAGGACTAGCGGGCCTCACGACGGGAGATACGCAGTATTTT. Translating gives CASSTGLAGLTTGDTQYF.

The gene calls are TRBV19 and TRBJ1-1, with TRBD1 as a possible D gene (6 bases). The CDR3 is 13 residues long. The germline V gene encodes CDR1 LNHDA and CDR2 SQIVND (reference sequence). Trimming removed 7 bases at V and 3 bases at J, with 12 bases between. CDR3 bases: TGTGCCAGTACGGGGGGGGGCTACACTGAAGCTTTCTTT. It translates to CASTGGGYTEAFF.

V gene TRBV7-6 combines with J gene TRBJ1-1; 12 bases fit TRBD1. Looked up from germline, CDR1 is SGHVS and CDR2 is FNYEAQ. The V and J ends lost 4 bases and 6 bases, in that order; junction bases with no gene match: 6. The CDR3 totals 15 residues. The CDR3 DNA follows: TGTGCCAGCAGCTCACCGGGACAGGGGGCCGCTGAAGCTTTCTTT. The encoded protein is CASSSPGQGAAEAFF.

This chain joins TRBV9 and TRBJ1-5; a possible D gene is TRBD1 (6 bases). V was clipped by 3 bases and J by 0 bases, with 10 bases between them. CDR3 size: 15 residues. Germline V CDR1 and CDR2: SGDLS, YYNGEE. The CDR3, as DNA: TGTGCCAGCAGCGAAGGGGGTAATAGCAATCAGCCCCAGCATTTT. Protein sequence: CASSEGGNSNQPQHF.

The V and J genes are TRBV9 and TRBJ1-2; perhaps TRBD1 as D (5 bases). Germline assignment: CDR1 SGDLS and CDR2 YYNGEE. V was clipped by 3 bases and J by 2 bases, with 8 bases between them. The CDR3 spans 13 residues. In nucleotides, the CDR3 is TGTGCCAGCAGCGCGGACATAAACTATGGCTACACCTTC. Amino acid sequence: CASSADINYGYTF.

The chain links TRBV15 to TRBJ2-3; a possible D gene is TRBD1 (6 bases). V was clipped by 1 base and J by 3 bases, with 14 bases between them. This CDR3 is 16 amino acids long. The V gene's germline CDR1 is LNHNV and CDR2 YYDKDF (reference sequence). CDR3: CATSRVGAWATDTQYF. Written as DNA, the CDR3 is TGTGCCACCAGCAGAGTGGGGGCCTGGGCGACAGATACGCAGTATTTT.

This chain links TRBV11-3 with TRBJ2-3; 10 nucleotides agree with TRBD2. CDR1 is SGHNT and CDR2 is YENEEA in the germline V gene. There are 14 residues in the CDR3. V trimming: 1 base; J trimming: 5 bases; junction bases outside the gene matches: 0. CDR3 residues: CASSLGLAGDTQYF. The DNA of the CDR3 is TGTGCCAGCAGCTTAGGACTAGCGGGAGATACGCAGTATTTT.

The chain links TRBV18 to TRBJ1-2; D remains ambiguous. The V gene's germline CDR1 is KGHSH and CDR2 LQKENI. The CDR3 runs to 14 residues. V shed 3 bases and J shed 8 bases, with 16 bases lying between them. CDR3 residues: CASSPRRIDAGYTF. In nucleotides, the CDR3 is TGTGCCAGCTCACCGCGGCGCATCGACGCGGGCTACACCTTC. Complete variable domain (other parts from reference TRBV18 and TRBJ1-2): NAGVMQNPRHLVRRRGQEARLRCSPMKGHSHVYWYRQLPEEGLKFMVYLQKENIIDESGMPKERFSAEFPKEGPSILRIQQVVRGDSAAYFCASSPRRIDAGYTFGSGTRLTVV.

The V gene is TRBV7-3, the J gene TRBJ2-1, with D possibly TRBD1 on 6 matching bases. Germline V gene data show CDR1 as SGHTA and CDR2 as FQGTGA. CDR3 size: 13 residues. Trimming removed 5 bases from V and 7 bases from J, with 12 bases in between. CDR3 residues: CASSLSRGNEQFF. The DNA for the CDR3 is TGTGCCAGCAGCCTCAGCAGGGGAAATGAGCAGTTCTTC. Together with reference TRBV7-3 and TRBJ2-1, the CDR3 gives the full variable domain: GAGVSQTPSNKVTEKGKYVELRCDPISGHTALYWYRQSLGQGPEFLIYFQGTGAADDSGLPNDRFFAVRPEGSVSTLKIQRTERGDSAVYLCASSLSRGNEQFFGPGTRLTVL.

The chain combines TRBV4-1 with TRBJ2-5; TRBD1 matches at 8 bases. The J call is uncertain, as TRBJ2-7 better fits the DNA end. Germline V gene data show CDR1 as MGHRA and CDR2 as YSYEKL. The CDR3 has 17 residues. The CDR3 here is CASSQPSPGQVPYEQYF. As DNA, the CDR3 is TGCGCCAGCAGCCAGCCCTCCCCGGGACAGGTTCCTTACGAGCAGTACTTC.

The chain is built from TRBV19 and TRBJ1-2; D may be TRBD1 (5 bases). Trimming removed 11 bases at V and 0 bases at J, with 19 bases between. The germline CDR1 and CDR2 sequences are LNHDA and SQIVND (reference sequence). This CDR3 contains 15 residues. In DNA form, the CDR3 reads TGTGCCGTAACGACGGGGGGGGAATCTAACTATGGCTACACCTTC. Encoded protein: CAVTTGGESNYGYTF.

The V and J genes are TRBV6-5 and TRBJ2-7; 7 bases line up with TRBD1. Germline trimming cut 6 bases from V and 0 bases from J; bases unmatched to any gene: 8. Per the germline V gene, CDR1 is MNHEY and CDR2 is SVGAGI. CDR3 length: 15 amino acids. The CDR3 coding sequence is TGTGCCAGCAGGCACGAGGGACAGCACTCCTACGAGCAGTACTTC. It translates to CASRHEGQHSYEQYF.

This clone was counted between two and nine times. V and J are TRBV21-1 and TRBJ2-2; TRBD1, the D gene given by the table, was not confirmed from the DNA. TRBV21-1 is a pseudogene locus. CDR3 length: 18 residues. CDR3 loop: CASSNRALRQGGTGELFF. CDR3 DNA: TGTGCCAGCAGCAATAGGGCGCTAAGACAGGGGGGCACCGGGGAGCTGTTTTTT.

This clone was seen a few times. The rearrangement uses TRBV6-5 and TRBJ2-7, with 8 bases fitting TRBD2. This CDR3 comprises 14 residues. The J segment lost 4 bases and the V segment lost 6 bases, leaving 8 bases of the junction unmatched. The germline V gene has CDR1 MNHEY and CDR2 SVGAGI. CDR3 bases: TGTGCCAGCAGCCTCCGGGAGGGGGGGTACGAGCAGTACTTC. It yields the protein CASSLREGGYEQYF.

The chain links TRBV7-2 to TRBJ1-2; no clear D gene. V was shortened by 6 bases and J by 4 bases, with 21 bases between the two germline ends. The CDR3 is 16 amino acids. The germline V gene encodes CDR1 SGHTA and CDR2 FQGNSA. As DNA, the CDR3 is TGTGCCAGCAGGCCGGACGGTAGGACCGAGGGCTATGGCTACACCTTC. Encoded protein: CASRPDGRTEGYGYTF. Drawing the rest from reference TRBV7-2 and TRBJ1-2, the complete variable domain is GAGVSQSPSNKVTEKGKDVELRCDPISGHTALYWYRQSLGQGLEFLIYFQGNSAPDKSGLPSDRFSAERTGGSVSTLTIQRTQQEDSAVYLCASRPDGRTEGYGYTFGSGTRLTVV.